Below, one T cell receptor (beta chain) is given with its context. Its antigen has not been determined. Base qualities are not recorded, but no much larger clone differs from it by a single base. From the cysteine up to the phenylalanine, the CDR3 has a length of 13 residues. Only the CDR3 region is kept as DNA, spanning 39 bases read in frame from base 1. V was cut back by 3 bases and J by 7 bases, leaving a gap of 13 bases between them. CDR1 and CDR2, looked up from the germline V gene, are SGHRS and YFSETQ. RNA was extracted using the RNeasy kit, and about 0.45 to 1 microgram was reverse transcribed with random hexamers. The immunoSEQ multiplex PCR assay, which covers 54 Vbeta and 13 Jbeta segments, was used to amplify TCR beta CDR3 regions. PCR amplification bias was corrected using a synthetic template baseline for primer optimization and computational correction. The study's processing was this. Only productive sequences were kept, with reads annotated to V, D and J genes according to IMGT and analyzed in immunoSEQ Analyzer. To calculate clonality, Shannon entropy was normalized by log2 of the number of productive unique sequences and then subtracted from one. For each patient and control, public and private clones were evaluated within the 100 most prevalent clones. Clones were defined as Susac-specific when absent from the healthy and MS cohorts, from approximately 970 published viral clones and from other ImmuneACCESS disease sequences. TCRdb passed the public sequencing reads through fastp at Q25 and MiXCR, retaining productive beta sequences. Under each unique CDR3 protein, matching rows form one entry showing the most common genes and DNA. Clone size and V and J calls follow TCRdb, not the original study. The sample contains under 550,000 distinct CDR3 sequences, about 85% of them found a single time. More than 0.09% of the sample belongs to the ten largest clones.

The data belong to a study of CD8 T cells in Susac syndrome (dated by TCRdb to the late 2010s). For context, the study as a whole: Whether CD8+ T cell activation and differentiation in Susac syndrome was antigen driven was tested using repertoire sequencing. The study compared CD8+ T cell repertoire clonality among approximately twelve healthy donors, about 14 Susac syndrome patients and approximately 16 multiple sclerosis patients.

What the authors observed across the whole study: The study acknowledged that relatively few individuals were included in the TCR sequencing and HLA analysis.

Peripheral blood CD8+ and CD4+ T cells from healthy donors, Susac syndrome patients and multiple sclerosis patients were profiled using high-throughput TCR beta sequencing. The multiple sclerosis controls were treatment-naive patients whose relapsing-remitting disease, either stable or active, fulfilled the revised McDonald criteria. Bulk CD8+ and CD4+ T cells were purified by magnetic negative isolation, whereas CD8+ TEMRA cells were enriched by FACS. Blood was collected in EDTA tubes and processed within 24 hours, with PBMCs isolated through density gradient centrifugation. PBMCs destined for TCR sequencing were cryopreserved in liquid nitrogen and later thawed in a 37 °C water bath. Purity of sorted or isolated CD4+, CD8+ and CD8+ TEMRA cells was at least 90%.

Sequenced: CD8+ T cells from PBMCs. This sequence originates from a human donor with multiple sclerosis. The rearrangement joined TRBV5-1 to TRBJ1-2, with no reliable assignment of the D segment. The bases read TGCGCCAGCAGCTCCACAGAGCTTGGTGGCTACACCTTC. The translation is CASSSTELGGYTF.